Included here is one TCR beta chain sequence, with context. Its specificity is unknown. This CDR3 has 14 amino acids. V lost 1 base, J lost 4 bases, and 11 bases lay in between. Looked up from germline, CDR1 is SGHRS and CDR2 is YFSETQ. The data stem from a study of T cell responses to AZD1222 COVID-19 vaccine. Looking at the study overall: Recipients boosted at about 4 weeks or about 12 weeks are pooled.

Findings and caveats of the study: Among vaccine-associated CD4 TCRs, coverage spanned spike, with dominance at 160-218 and 743-854. In a largely white British group with more females than males, clonal diversity was possibly underestimated. Spike-specific TCR breadth and depth were elevated following two AZD1222 doses.

Produced via immunoSEQ multiplex PCR; TCRdb's table is partial and in-frame only. The table has about 150,000 clones, more than 75% seen once. This sample comprised peripheral blood, obtained on day 0 of AZD1222 vaccination. This sequence joins TRBV5-1 and TRBJ2-5; D may correspond to TRBD1 or TRBD2 (6 bases each). This TCR derives from an adult in good health. This CDR3 reads CASSLLEGGETQYF. The CDR3 DNA sequence: TGCGCCAGCAGCTTGCTCGAGGGGGGAGAGACCCAGTACTTC.